This T cell receptor beta chain was obtained from a study of cytomegalovirus exposure and HLA in healthy donors. CDR1 is SGHRS and CDR2 is YFSETQ in the germline V gene. V lost 5 bases, J lost 4 bases, and 6 bases lay in between. The CDR3 covers 11 residues. PCR employed 60 Vbeta and 13 Jbeta primers. Only in-frame clones appear in the TCRdb table, and some are missing; sequencing was by immunoSEQ multiplex PCR. Among around 92,000 clones, about four fifths were seen once, and the ten largest hold approximately 3%. The sequencing sample was made of PBMCs. This sequence joins TRBV5-1 and TRBJ2-5; no firm D call. The source of this sequence is a female donor in good health and CMV-seropositive. Here the CDR3 DNA reads TGCGCCAGCAGTCAGTCAGAGACCCAGTACTTC. It encodes CASSQSETQYF.